Following are 3 T cell receptor beta chains from one sample sequenced in a study of blood T cells in healthy people across ages. A second PCR, run for roughly 7 to 12 cycles, used a sample-barcoded 5' primer plus a J-beta primer mix. TCRdb re-analysed the 5' RACE reads in MiXCR, keeping a single row per CDR3 protein. The sample has about 670,000 distinct CDR3 sequences, 52% seen once. The sequenced material came from blood. These receptors originate from a woman older than 75 in good health.

The rearrangement joins TRBV11-2 to TRBJ2-5, with D maybe TRBD2 (5 bases). CDR1 SGHAT and CDR2 FQNNGV come from the germline V gene. Trimming pared 5 bases from V and 11 bases from J, leaving 15 bases between. This CDR3 contains 12 residues. The CDR3, as DNA: TGTGCCAGCAGCGACATAGCGAGGGAGCAGTACTTC. Its protein is CASSDIAREQYF.

In this sample, this clonotype turned up many times. V gene TRBV20-1 combines with J gene TRBJ2-3; 7 bases line up with TRBD1. Germline trimming cut 6 bases from V and 1 base from J; bases unmatched to any gene: 13. This CDR3 region has 16 residues. Per germline, CDR1 DFQATT and CDR2 SNEGSKA (reference sequence). The CDR3: CSASVLTGARTDTQYF. In nucleotides, the CDR3 is TGCAGTGCCTCCGTCCTTACAGGGGCCCGCACAGATACGCAGTATTTT.

This clonotype came up once. The chain has TRBV5-1 and TRBJ2-3; a weak D match, TRBD2 (6 bases). The CDR3 is 16 residues long. V lost 1 base, J lost 0 bases, and 12 bases lay in between. Germline V gene sequence: CDR1 SGHRS, CDR2 YFSETQ. The CDR3 DNA reads as TGCGCCAGCAGCTTGCAGCGGGCCTTTAGCACAGATACGCAGTATTTT. Translation: CASSLQRAFSTDTQYF.